A single sample gave rise to the 29 T cell receptor beta chains below, sequenced in a study of T cells in tumors and immune-related adverse events. Produced via immunoSEQ multiplex PCR; TCRdb's table is partial and in-frame only. The table has more than 20,000 clones, about 89% seen once. The sample here was lymph node tissue, taken from a patient treated with anti-PD-1 therapy. The receptors were gathered from a female donor with metastatic renal cell carcinoma.

The V call is TRBV28, the J call TRBJ2-3; D may match TRBD1 or TRBD2 (5 bases each). Germline CDR1 MDHEN, CDR2 SYDVKM. This CDR3 has 16 amino acids. Trimming shortened V by 5 bases and J by 4 bases, and 19 bases separated the two germline ends. CDR3 sequence (DNA): TGTGCCAGCAGTAGCCTCCTTGGACGGGACGCAGATACGCAGTATTTT. It yields the protein CASSSLLGRDADTQYF.

The chain has TRBV7-9 and TRBJ2-3, with TRBD2 matching over 13 bases. The junction had 7 bases not matched to a gene; V was cut back by 5 bases and J by 5 bases. The CDR3 extends over 16 amino acids. Germline loops: CDR1 SEHNR, CDR2 FQNEAQ (reference sequence). CDR3 DNA sequence: TGTGCCAGCAGCCTCGGACTAGCGGGAGAATTAGATACGCAGTATTTT. It encodes CASSLGLAGELDTQYF.

The V call is TRBV6-5, the J call TRBJ2-1; 9 nucleotides match TRBD1. The germline V gene encodes CDR1 MNHEY and CDR2 SVGAGI. The CDR3 extends over 15 amino acids. V trimming: 6 bases; J trimming: 6 bases; junction bases outside the gene matches: 9. The CDR3 here is CASRLTGGGGNEQFF. The DNA of the CDR3 is TGTGCCAGCAGACTTACAGGGGGCGGAGGCAATGAGCAGTTCTTC.

For this clone: One junction end disagrees with the germline gene, perhaps due to a read error. The V and J genes are TRBV5-1 and TRBJ2-7, with D possibly being TRBD1 (6 bases). Germline values: CDR1 SGHRS, CDR2 YFSETQ. The CDR3 totals 12 residues. CDR3 DNA sequence: TGCGCTAGCAGCTTGGACAGATACGAGCAGTACTTC. As protein: CASSLDRYEQYF.

This chain joins TRBV11-2 and TRBJ1-1; no firm D call. The CDR3 loop spans 13 amino acids. Germline V gene sequence: CDR1 SGHAT, CDR2 FQNNGV. V lost 5 bases, J lost 9 bases, and 16 bases lay in between. The CDR3 reads CASSVGRNSKAFF. In nucleotides, the CDR3 is TGTGCCAGCAGCGTCGGACGGAATAGTAAAGCTTTCTTT.

A few counts support this clone. The chain carries TRBV19 and TRBJ2-1, with D unclear. The germline gives CDR1 LNHDA, CDR2 SQIVND (reference sequence). The CDR3 consists of 16 residues. V was clipped by 3 bases and J by 0 bases, with 12 bases between them. The CDR3: CASSIKGRSSYNEQFF. The CDR3 DNA follows: TGTGCCAGTAGTATTAAGGGTAGGAGCTCCTACAATGAGCAGTTCTTC.

The chain is built from TRBV4-3 and TRBJ1-6; a weak D match, TRBD1 (5 bases). The CDR3 runs 15 residues. Per germline, CDR1 LGHNA and CDR2 YSLEER. V was cut by 3 bases and J by 4 bases, with 10 bases left in between. The CDR3 reads CASSQGTRYNSPLHF. The CDR3 DNA reads TGCGCCAGCAGCCAGGGGACCCGATATAATTCACCCCTCCACTTT.

The chain has TRBV5-4 and TRBJ2-4, with a possible D match to TRBD2 (7 bases). Germline CDR1 and CDR2: SGHNT and YYREEE (reference sequence). The CDR3 has 15 amino acids. The V gene lost 4 bases and the J gene lost 0 bases, with 11 bases spanning the gap. CDR3 region: CASSEGGGAKNIQYF. The DNA of the CDR3 is TGTGCCAGCAGCGAGGGGGGGGGAGCCAAAAACATTCAGTACTTC.

This sequence joins TRBV7-2 and TRBJ1-1; TRBD1 aligns across 8 bases. From germline, CDR1 is SGHTA and CDR2 FQGNSA. The CDR3 is 14 residues long. Trimming cost V 3 bases and J 10 bases; bases outside gene matches: 10. The CDR3: CASSLDRDLRGAFF. The CDR3, as DNA: TGTGCCAGCAGCTTGGACAGGGACCTTCGGGGAGCTTTCTTT. The variable domain in full, with the rest retrieved from reference TRBV7-2 and TRBJ1-1, is GAGVSQSPSNKVTEKGKDVELRCDPISGHTALYWYRQSLGQGLEFLIYFQGNSAPDKSGLPSDRFSAERTGGSVSTLTIQRTQQEDSAVYLCASSLDRDLRGAFFGQGTRLTVV.

In nucleotides, the CDR3 is TGTGCCAGCAGTTTCGGACTAGTCGGGGGGTCCGGGGTAGGGACCCAGTACTTC. Residues: CASSFGLVGGSGVGTQYF. The chain carries TRBV27 and TRBJ2-5; 7 bases fit TRBD2. Germline assignment: CDR1 MNHEY and CDR2 SMNVEV (reference sequence). The CDR3 consists of 18 residues. The V segment lost 3 bases and the J segment 7 bases; nucleotides outside the gene matches: 20.

The chain is built from TRBV11-2 and TRBJ2-2; TRBD2 agrees at 11 bases. The CDR3 consists of 17 residues. The germline gives CDR1 SGHAT, CDR2 FQNNGV. The V and J ends lost 5 bases and 1 base, in that order; junction bases with no gene match: 6. In DNA, the CDR3 is TGTGCCAGCAGCCAACTAGCGGGAGTCAAGAACACCGGGGAGCTGTTTTTT. Translating gives CASSQLAGVKNTGELFF.

This chain links TRBV28 with TRBJ2-3; D remains unclear. In germline, CDR1 is MDHEN, CDR2 SYDVKM. V lost 7 bases and J 0 bases, leaving 26 bases between the germline ends. The CDR3 is made up of 19 amino acids. The CDR3 DNA sequence: TGTGCCAGCACCCCCCGCTTGGCAGTAAAACCAGCTAGCACAGATACGCAGTATTTT. This codes for CASTPRLAVKPASTDTQYF.

This clone was seen once. This chain joins TRBV28 and TRBJ2-7; 8 nucleotides line up with TRBD2. From germline, CDR1 is MDHEN and CDR2 SYDVKM. CDR3 length: 14 amino acids. V dropped 6 bases and J dropped 2; count of bases not matched to a gene: 6. The CDR3 reads CASSMREVAYEQYF. Here the CDR3 DNA reads TGTGCCAGCAGCATGCGGGAGGTTGCCTACGAGCAGTACTTC.

The V gene is TRBV11-1, the J gene TRBJ1-4; 7 bases map to TRBD1. This CDR3 is 15 amino acids long. The ends lost 2 bases at V and 3 bases at J; junction bases unmatched: 3. CDR1 and CDR2 from the germline V gene are SGHAT and FQDESV (reference sequence). CDR3 sequence: CASSLSGTANEKLFF. The CDR3 DNA reads TGTGCCAGCAGCTTATCCGGGACAGCTAATGAAAAACTGTTTTTT.

The rearrangement uses TRBV27 and TRBJ2-1; maybe TRBD2 (5 bases). Trimming took 8 bases from V and 9 from J, leaving 11 bases between them. There are 11 residues in the CDR3. The V gene's germline CDR1 is MNHEY and CDR2 SMNVEV (reference sequence). The CDR3 DNA reads as TGTGCCAGCCGTTATACTAGTGAGCAGTTCTTC. This encodes CASRYTSEQFF.

The chain's CDR3 is CASSLQPGLAGAYEQYF. CDR3 nucleotide sequence: TGCGCCAGCAGCTTGCAACCAGGGCTAGCGGGAGCTTACGAGCAGTACTTC. The gene calls are TRBV5-1 and TRBJ2-7; 10 bases are shared with TRBD2. Germline assignment: CDR1 SGHRS and CDR2 YFSETQ. Trimming cost V 1 base and J 4 bases; bases outside gene matches: 11. There are 17 residues in the CDR3.

The CDR3 nucleotides read TGCAGCGTTGAGGGAGGGACAGGGGGCTTGAGAGATACGCAGTATTTT. Translation: CSVEGGTGGLRDTQYF. The chain recombines TRBV29-1 with TRBJ2-3, with TRBD1 matching 12 bases. The germline V gene has CDR1 SQVTM and CDR2 ANQGSEA. The CDR3 extends over 16 amino acids. With V trimmed by 3 bases and J by 5 bases, 9 bases remained unmatched.

The chain combines TRBV18 with TRBJ2-3; weak D call: TRBD2 (5 bases). The CDR3 has 14 residues. V was trimmed by 5 bases and J by 0 bases, leaving 9 bases between them. The germline V gene has CDR1 KGHSH and CDR2 LQKENI. The CDR3 sequence is CASSGTRSTDTQYF. In DNA, the CDR3 is TGTGCCAGCTCAGGTACTAGAAGCACAGATACGCAGTATTTT. The full variable domain, its missing parts supplied by reference TRBV18 and TRBJ2-3, is NAGVMQNPRHLVRRRGQEARLRCSPMKGHSHVYWYRQLPEEGLKFMVYLQKENIIDESGMPKERFSAEFPKEGPSILRIQQVVRGDSAAYFCASSGTRSTDTQYFGPGTRLTVL.

This clone was seen only once. The chain is built from TRBV7-9 and TRBJ2-7; 7 nucleotides agree with TRBD2. Germline loops: CDR1 SEHNR, CDR2 FQNEAQ (reference sequence). V lost 4 bases, J lost 2 bases, and 11 bases stayed unmatched. The CDR3 extends over 16 amino acids. CDR3 protein: CASSSPRASGAYEQYF. The CDR3 bases are TGTGCCAGCAGCTCCCCGAGGGCTAGCGGCGCCTACGAGCAGTACTTC.

V gene TRBV9 combines with J gene TRBJ2-1; D unresolved. Trimming removed 3 bases from V and 7 bases from J, with 17 bases in between. Per germline, CDR1 SGDLS and CDR2 YYNGEE. CDR3 size: 15 residues. In DNA, the CDR3 is TGTGCCAGCAGCGGGAAACCTTCCCGGGCTAATGAGCAGTTCTTC. Its translation is CASSGKPSRANEQFF.

This chain uses TRBV11-3 with TRBJ2-5, with 16 bases identical to TRBD2. The CDR3 loop spans 16 amino acids. CDR1 is SGHNT, CDR2 YENEEA, per germline. The V and J ends lost 4 bases and 3 bases, in that order; junction bases with no gene match: 2. The CDR3 nucleotides are TGTGCCAGCAGCTCCGGGACTAGCGGGGGGGAAGAGACCCAGTACTTC. Its protein product is CASSSGTSGGEETQYF.

The CDR3 reads CASSQREEIGELFF. CDR3 coding DNA: TGCGCCAGCAGCCAGAGGGAGGAGATCGGGGAGCTGTTTTTT. The chain couples TRBV4-1 to TRBJ2-2; a possible D gene is TRBD2 (6 bases). The germline V gene has CDR1 MGHRA and CDR2 YSYEKL. The CDR3 contains 14 residues. V was trimmed by 3 bases and J by 7 bases, leaving 12 bases between them.

With respect to this clone: This same CDR3 is encoded by further DNA sequences in the sample. The V and J genes are TRBV6-6 and TRBJ2-2; no reliable D call. CDR1 is MNHNY and CDR2 is SVGAGI in the germline V gene (reference sequence). The CDR3 has 12 residues. With 6 bases removed from V and 5 bases from J, the gap between germline ends came to 7 bases. For the CDR3, the DNA is TGTGCCAGCAGACCCCAGACCGGGGAGCTGTTTTTT. Translation: CASRPQTGELFF.

This rearrangement joins TRBV7-8 to TRBJ1-2, with D hard to call. Germline assignment: CDR1 SGHVS and CDR2 FQNEAQ. This CDR3 has 15 amino acids. V shed 5 bases and J shed 3 bases, with 16 bases lying between them. This chain's CDR3 is CASSIRTEVDYGYTF. CDR3 DNA: TGTGCCAGCAGCATTCGTACAGAGGTTGACTATGGCTACACCTTC.

This chain links TRBV28 with TRBJ2-1; 8 positions match TRBD2. The CDR3 runs 15 residues. The germline V gene has CDR1 MDHEN and CDR2 SYDVKM. The V and J ends lost 4 bases and 7 bases, in that order; junction bases with no gene match: 9. CDR3 amino acids: CASSSQRGLGNEQFF. For the CDR3, the DNA is TGTGCCAGCAGTTCTCAGCGGGGGCTAGGGAATGAGCAGTTCTTC.

This clone was counted between two and nine times. The chain couples TRBV4-3 to TRBJ1-5; TRBD1 matches 7 bases. This CDR3 contains 17 residues. The germline V gene has CDR1 LGHNA and CDR2 YSLEER. J lost 3 bases, V lost 0 bases, and 8 bases had no gene match. The CDR3 DNA reads as TGCGCCAGCAGCCAAGATGCAGGGGGTAGCCTCAATCAGCCCCAGCATTTT. Translating it yields CASSQDAGGSLNQPQHF.

The J gene is TRBJ2-3, the V gene TRBV6-4; 8 bases map to TRBD2. Germline CDR1 MRHNA, CDR2 SNTAGT. V lost 2 bases to trimming and J lost 0 bases; unmatched junction nucleotides: 4. CDR3 length: 16 amino acids. The CDR3 nucleotides are TGTGCCAGCAGTGACGTAAGCGGGAGAAGCACAGATACGCAGTATTTT. It is translated as CASSDVSGRSTDTQYF.

V gene TRBV10-2 combines with J gene TRBJ2-5; the match to TRBD1 covers 8 bases. This CDR3 has 12 residues. Germline values: CDR1 WSHSY, CDR2 SAAADI. J gave up 3 bases and V 8 bases, and 2 bases lay outside the gene matches. CDR3: CASGQGEETQYF. The CDR3 bases are TGCGCCAGCGGACAGGGCGAAGAGACCCAGTACTTC.

The V and J genes are TRBV28 and TRBJ2-5, with D uncertain. The last part of the DNA fits TRBJ2-7 better; the J call may be wrong. The germline CDR1 and CDR2 sequences are MDHEN and SYDVKM. The CDR3 runs 11 residues. As DNA, the CDR3 is TGTGCCAGCAGATCCGCCCTCGAGCAGTACTTC. Residues: CASRSALEQYF.